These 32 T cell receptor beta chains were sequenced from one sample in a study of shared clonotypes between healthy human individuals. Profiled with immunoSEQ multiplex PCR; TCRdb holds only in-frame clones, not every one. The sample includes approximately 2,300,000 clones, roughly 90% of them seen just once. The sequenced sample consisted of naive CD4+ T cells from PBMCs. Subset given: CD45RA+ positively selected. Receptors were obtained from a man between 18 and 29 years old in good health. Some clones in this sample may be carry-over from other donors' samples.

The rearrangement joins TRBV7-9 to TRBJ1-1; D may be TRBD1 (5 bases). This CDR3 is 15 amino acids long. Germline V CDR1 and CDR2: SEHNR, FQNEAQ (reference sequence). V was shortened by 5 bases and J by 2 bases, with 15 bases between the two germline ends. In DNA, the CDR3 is TGTGCCAGCAGCCAGACCGGGACTTCCAACACTGAAGCTTTCTTT. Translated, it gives CASSQTGTSNTEAFF.

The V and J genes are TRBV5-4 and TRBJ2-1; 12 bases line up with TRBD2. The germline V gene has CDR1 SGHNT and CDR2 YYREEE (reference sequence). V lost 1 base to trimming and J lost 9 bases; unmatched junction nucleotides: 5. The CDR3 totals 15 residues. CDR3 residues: CASSLLAGGPGEQFF. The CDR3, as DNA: TGTGCCAGCAGCTTGCTAGCGGGAGGGCCCGGTGAGCAGTTCTTC.

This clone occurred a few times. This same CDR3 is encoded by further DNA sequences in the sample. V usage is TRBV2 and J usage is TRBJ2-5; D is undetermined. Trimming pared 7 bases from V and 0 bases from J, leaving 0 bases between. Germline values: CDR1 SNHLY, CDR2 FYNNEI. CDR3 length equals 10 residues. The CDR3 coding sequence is TGTGCCAGCAACCAAGAGACCCAGTACTTC. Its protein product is CASNQETQYF. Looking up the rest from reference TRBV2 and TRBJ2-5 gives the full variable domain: EPEVTQTPSHQVTQMGQEVILRCVPISNHLYFYWYRQILGQKVEFLVSFYNNEISEKSEIFDDQFSVERPDGSNFTLKIRSTKLEDSAMYFCASNQETQYFGPGTRLLVL.

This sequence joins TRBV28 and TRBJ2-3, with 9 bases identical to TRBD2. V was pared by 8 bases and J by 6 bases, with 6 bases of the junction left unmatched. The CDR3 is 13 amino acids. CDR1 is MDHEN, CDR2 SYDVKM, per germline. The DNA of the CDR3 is TGTGCCAGCGGGACTAGCAAGGGGGATACGCAGTATTTT. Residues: CASGTSKGDTQYF.

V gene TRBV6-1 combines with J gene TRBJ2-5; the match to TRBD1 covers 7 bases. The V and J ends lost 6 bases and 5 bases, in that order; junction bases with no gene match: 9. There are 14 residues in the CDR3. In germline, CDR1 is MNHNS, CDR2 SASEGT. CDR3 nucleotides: TGTGCCAGCAGCCTGACAGGGCTTAGGGAGACCCAGTACTTC. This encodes CASSLTGLRETQYF.

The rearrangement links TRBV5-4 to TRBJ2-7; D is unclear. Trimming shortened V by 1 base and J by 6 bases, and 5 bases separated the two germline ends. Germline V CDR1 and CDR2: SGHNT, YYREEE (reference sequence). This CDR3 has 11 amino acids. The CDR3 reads CASSLMAEQYF. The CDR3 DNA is TGTGCCAGCAGCTTGATGGCCGAGCAGTACTTC.

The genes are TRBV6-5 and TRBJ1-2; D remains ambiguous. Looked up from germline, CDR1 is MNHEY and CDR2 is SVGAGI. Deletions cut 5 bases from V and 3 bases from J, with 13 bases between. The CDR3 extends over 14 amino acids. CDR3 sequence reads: CASSRRLRDYGYTF. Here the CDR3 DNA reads TGTGCCAGCAGTCGGCGTTTGAGGGACTATGGCTACACCTTC.

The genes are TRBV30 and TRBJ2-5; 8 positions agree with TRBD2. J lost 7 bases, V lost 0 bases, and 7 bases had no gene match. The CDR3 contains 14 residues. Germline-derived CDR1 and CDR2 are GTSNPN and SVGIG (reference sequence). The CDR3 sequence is CAWSVLAATRTQYF. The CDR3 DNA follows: TGTGCCTGGAGTGTACTAGCGGCAACAAGGACCCAGTACTTC.

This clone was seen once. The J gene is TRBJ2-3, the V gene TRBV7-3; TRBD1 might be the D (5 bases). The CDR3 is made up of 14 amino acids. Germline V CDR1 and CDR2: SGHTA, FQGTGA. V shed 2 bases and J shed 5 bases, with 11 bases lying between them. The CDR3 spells CASSLWAGQDTQYF. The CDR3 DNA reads TGTGCCAGCAGCTTATGGGCAGGGCAAGATACGCAGTATTTT.

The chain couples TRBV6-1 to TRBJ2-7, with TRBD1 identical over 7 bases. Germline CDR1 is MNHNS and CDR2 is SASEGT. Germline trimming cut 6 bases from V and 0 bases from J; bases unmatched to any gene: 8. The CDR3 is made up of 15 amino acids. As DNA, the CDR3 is TGTGCCAGCAGGAAACCAGGGGGTTTCTCCTACGAGCAGTACTTC. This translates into CASRKPGGFSYEQYF.

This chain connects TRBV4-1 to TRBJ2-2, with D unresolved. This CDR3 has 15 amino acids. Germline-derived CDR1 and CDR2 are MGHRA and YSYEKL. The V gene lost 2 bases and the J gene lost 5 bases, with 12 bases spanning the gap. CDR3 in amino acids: CASSQPRILTGELFF. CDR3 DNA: TGCGCCAGCAGCCAACCCCGGATCTTAACCGGGGAGCTGTTTTTT.

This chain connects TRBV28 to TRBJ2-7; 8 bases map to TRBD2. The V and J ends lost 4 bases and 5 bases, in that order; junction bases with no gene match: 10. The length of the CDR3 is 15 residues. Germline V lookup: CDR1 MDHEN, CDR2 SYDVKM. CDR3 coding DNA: TGTGCCAGCAGTTCCTCCGGGAGCGGGAGAAACGAGCAGTACTTC. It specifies CASSSSGSGRNEQYF.

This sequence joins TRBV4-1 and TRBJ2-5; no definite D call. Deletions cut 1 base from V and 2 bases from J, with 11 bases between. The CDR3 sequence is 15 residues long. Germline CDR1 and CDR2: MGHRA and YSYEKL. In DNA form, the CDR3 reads TGCGCCAGCAGCCAAGCTTATAACAAACAAGAGACCCAGTACTTC. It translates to CASSQAYNKQETQYF.

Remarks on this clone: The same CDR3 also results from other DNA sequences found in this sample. The CDR3 is CASSITGAQETQYF. CDR3 nucleotides: TGTGCCAGTAGTATCACAGGGGCTCAAGAGACCCAGTACTTC. This chain links TRBV19 with TRBJ2-5; TRBD1 aligns across 7 bases. Germline V lookup: CDR1 LNHDA, CDR2 SQIVND (reference sequence). The CDR3 has 14 residues. Losses at the gene ends were 3 bases for V and 2 bases for J; bases not matched to a gene: 3.

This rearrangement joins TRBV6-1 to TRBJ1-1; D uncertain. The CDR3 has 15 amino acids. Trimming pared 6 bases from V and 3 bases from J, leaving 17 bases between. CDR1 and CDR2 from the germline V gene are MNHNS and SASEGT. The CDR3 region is CASRPSRWSDTEAFF. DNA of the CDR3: TGTGCCAGCAGACCCTCTCGGTGGTCGGACACTGAAGCTTTCTTT.

CDR3 in DNA: TGTGCCAGCAGCGTAGTCGGGGGGGAGACTTTCTTT. This sequence encodes CASSVVGGETFF. V gene TRBV9 combines with J gene TRBJ1-1; D perhaps matches TRBD1 (5 bases). This CDR3 spans 12 amino acids. Germline V CDR1 and CDR2: SGDLS, YYNGEE. The ends were cut back, 0 bases at V and 12 bases at J, with 12 bases in the middle.

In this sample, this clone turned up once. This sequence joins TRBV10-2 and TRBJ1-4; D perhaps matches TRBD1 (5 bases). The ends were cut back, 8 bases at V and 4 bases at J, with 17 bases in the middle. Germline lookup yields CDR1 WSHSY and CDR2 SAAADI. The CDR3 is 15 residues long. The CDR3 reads CASGRSGGNNEKLFF. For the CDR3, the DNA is TGCGCCAGCGGAAGATCGGGGGGGAATAATGAAAAACTGTTTTTT.

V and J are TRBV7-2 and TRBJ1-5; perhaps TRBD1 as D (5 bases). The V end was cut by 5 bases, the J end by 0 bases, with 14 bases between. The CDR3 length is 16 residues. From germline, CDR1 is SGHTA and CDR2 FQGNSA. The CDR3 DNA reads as TGTGCCAGCAGCGAGGACATAATGTATAGCAATCAGCCCCAGCATTTT. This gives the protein CASSEDIMYSNQPQHF. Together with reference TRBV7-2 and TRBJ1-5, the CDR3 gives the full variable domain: GAGVSQSPSNKVTEKGKDVELRCDPISGHTALYWYRQSLGQGLEFLIYFQGNSAPDKSGLPSDRFSAERTGGSVSTLTIQRTQQEDSAVYLCASSEDIMYSNQPQHFGDGTRLSIL.

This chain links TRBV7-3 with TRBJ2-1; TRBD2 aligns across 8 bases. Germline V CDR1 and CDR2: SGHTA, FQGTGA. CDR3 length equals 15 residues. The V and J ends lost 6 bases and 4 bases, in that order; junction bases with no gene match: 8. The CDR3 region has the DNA TGTGCCAGCAGGTCAGCGACGGGAGGGTACAATGAGCAGTTCTTC. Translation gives CASRSATGGYNEQFF.

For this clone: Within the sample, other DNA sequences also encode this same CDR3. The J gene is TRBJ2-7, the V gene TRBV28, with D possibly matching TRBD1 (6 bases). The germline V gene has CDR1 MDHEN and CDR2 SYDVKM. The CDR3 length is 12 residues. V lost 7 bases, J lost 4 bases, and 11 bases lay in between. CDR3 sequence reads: CASTLQGYEQYF. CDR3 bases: TGTGCCAGCACCCTACAGGGTTACGAGCAGTACTTC.

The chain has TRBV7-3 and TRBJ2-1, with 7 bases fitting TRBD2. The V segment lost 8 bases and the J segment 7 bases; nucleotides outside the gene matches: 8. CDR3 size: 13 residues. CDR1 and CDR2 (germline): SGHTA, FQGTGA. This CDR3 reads CASGAGWGNEQFF. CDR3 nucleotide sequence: TGTGCCAGCGGAGCGGGGTGGGGAAATGAGCAGTTCTTC.

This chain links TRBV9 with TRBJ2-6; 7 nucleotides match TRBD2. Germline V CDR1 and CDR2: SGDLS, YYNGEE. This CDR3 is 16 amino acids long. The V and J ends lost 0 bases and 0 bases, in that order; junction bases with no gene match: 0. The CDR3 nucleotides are TGTGCCAGCAGCGTAGGCGGGGGCTCTGGGGCCAACGTCCTGACTTTC. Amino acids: CASSVGGGSGANVLTF.

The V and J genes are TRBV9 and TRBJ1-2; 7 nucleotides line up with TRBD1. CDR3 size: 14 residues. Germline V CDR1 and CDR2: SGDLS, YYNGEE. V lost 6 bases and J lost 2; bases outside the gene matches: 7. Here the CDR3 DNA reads TGTGCCAGCAACCGGGGACAGTTGAACTATGGCTACACCTTC. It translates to CASNRGQLNYGYTF.

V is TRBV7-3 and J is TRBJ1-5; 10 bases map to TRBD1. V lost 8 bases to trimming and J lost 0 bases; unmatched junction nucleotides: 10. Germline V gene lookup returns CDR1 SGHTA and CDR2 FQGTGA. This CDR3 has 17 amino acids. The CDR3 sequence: CASPAGTGEYSNQPQHF. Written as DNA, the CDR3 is TGTGCCAGCCCGGCGGGGACAGGGGAATATAGCAATCAGCCCCAGCATTTT.

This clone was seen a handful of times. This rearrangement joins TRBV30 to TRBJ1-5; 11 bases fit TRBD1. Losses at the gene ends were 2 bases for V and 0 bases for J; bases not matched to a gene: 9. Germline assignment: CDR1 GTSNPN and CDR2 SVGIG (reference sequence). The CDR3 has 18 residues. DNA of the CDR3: TGTGCCTGGAGTTTAGGGACAGGGGGAATGTATAGCAATCAGCCCCAGCATTTT. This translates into CAWSLGTGGMYSNQPQHF.

CDR3 region: CASSSPGGSRETQYF. The DNA of the CDR3 is TGCGCCAGCAGCTCCCCGGGGGGGTCGCGGGAGACCCAGTACTTC. J is TRBJ2-5 and V is TRBV5-1; 8 bases line up with TRBD2. The CDR3 loop spans 15 amino acids. Per the germline V gene, CDR1 is SGHRS and CDR2 is YFSETQ. After removal of 3 bases from V and 5 bases from J, the junction contained 9 bases not matched to a gene.

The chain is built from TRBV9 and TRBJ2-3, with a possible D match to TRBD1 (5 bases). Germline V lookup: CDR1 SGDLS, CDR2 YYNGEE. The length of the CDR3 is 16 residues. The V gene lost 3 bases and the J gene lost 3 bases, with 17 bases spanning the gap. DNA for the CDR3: TGTGCCAGCAGCGCCAACGACAGACAGTATACAGATACGCAGTATTTT. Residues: CASSANDRQYTDTQYF.

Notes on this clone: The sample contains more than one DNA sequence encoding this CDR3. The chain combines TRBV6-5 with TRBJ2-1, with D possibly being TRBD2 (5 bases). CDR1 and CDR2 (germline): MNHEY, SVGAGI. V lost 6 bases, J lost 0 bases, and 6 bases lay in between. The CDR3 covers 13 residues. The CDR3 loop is CASRGDSYNEQFF. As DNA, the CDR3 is TGTGCCAGCAGGGGAGACTCCTACAATGAGCAGTTCTTC.

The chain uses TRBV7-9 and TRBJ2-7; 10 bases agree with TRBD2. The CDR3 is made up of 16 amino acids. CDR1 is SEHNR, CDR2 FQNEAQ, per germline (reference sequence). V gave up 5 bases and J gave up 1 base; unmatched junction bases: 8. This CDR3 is CASSPSSGRLSYEQYF. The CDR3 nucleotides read TGTGCCAGCAGCCCTAGTAGCGGGAGGCTGTCCTACGAGCAGTACTTC.

The CDR3 loop is CASSPADGGQPQHF. The CDR3 region has the DNA TGTGCCAGCTCACCAGCCGACGGCGGTCAGCCCCAGCATTTT. This chain links TRBV18 with TRBJ1-5; no reliable D call. The CDR3 sequence is 14 residues long. Trimming took 2 bases from V and 6 from J, leaving 11 bases between them. The germline V gene has CDR1 KGHSH and CDR2 LQKENI. The whole variable domain, filled in from reference TRBV18 and TRBJ1-5, reads NAGVMQNPRHLVRRRGQEARLRCSPMKGHSHVYWYRQLPEEGLKFMVYLQKENIIDESGMPKERFSAEFPKEGPSILRIQQVVRGDSAAYFCASSPADGGQPQHFGDGTRLSIL.

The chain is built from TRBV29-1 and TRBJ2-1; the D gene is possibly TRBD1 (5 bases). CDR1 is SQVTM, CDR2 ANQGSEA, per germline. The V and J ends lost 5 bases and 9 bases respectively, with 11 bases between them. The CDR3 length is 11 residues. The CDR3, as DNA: TGCAGCGTTCAGGGTTCGTTTGAGCAGTTCTTC. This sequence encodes CSVQGSFEQFF.

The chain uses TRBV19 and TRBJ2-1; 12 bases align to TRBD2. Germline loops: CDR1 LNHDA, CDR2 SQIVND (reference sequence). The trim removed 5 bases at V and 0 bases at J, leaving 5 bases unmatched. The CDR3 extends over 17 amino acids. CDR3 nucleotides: TGTGCCAGTAGTCTAGCGGGAGGGCAGAGCTCCTACAATGAGCAGTTCTTC. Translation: CASSLAGGQSSYNEQFF.